Each of the 11 T cell receptor beta chains below was sequenced from the same sample in a study of Graves' ophthalmopathy and Graves' hyperthyroidism. CDR3 regions of TCR beta were amplified from RNA transcripts. Scientists carried out first-round RT-PCR using HTBI primers and then a second-round multiplex PCR. TCRdb ran MiXCR on the multiplex PCR reads and lists one entry per CDR3 protein. The repertoire holds 300,000 to 400,000 distinct CDR3 sequences, under 20% seen once, with about 12% in the top ten. Specimen: peripheral blood. The receptors stem from an adult man with Graves' ophthalmopathy.

This clonotype has at least ten counts. The V and J genes are TRBV6-5 and TRBJ1-2; 7 bases are shared with TRBD1. CDR3 size: 13 residues. J gave up 2 bases and V 4 bases, and 1 base lay outside the gene matches. Per germline, CDR1 MNHEY and CDR2 SVGAGI. CDR3 sequence reads: CASSWDRNYGYTF. The DNA of the CDR3 is TGTGCCAGCAGTTGGGACAGAAACTATGGCTACACCTTC.

This clonotype was seen only a few times. The rearrangement links TRBV9 to TRBJ1-5, with D possibly matching TRBD1 (5 bases). The CDR3 is 15 residues long. Germline CDR1 is SGDLS and CDR2 is YYNGEE. The V and J ends lost 4 bases and 4 bases respectively, with 15 bases between them. The CDR3 DNA is TGTGCCAGCAGCCCGAGTGGGGGTGTTAATCAGCCCCAGCATTTT. This gives the protein CASSPSGGVNQPQHF.

The sample holds many counts of this clonotype. The chain is built from TRBV6-2 or TRBV6-3 and TRBJ2-2, with 7 bases that match TRBD1. CDR1 MNHEY and CDR2 SVGEGT come from the germline V gene. This CDR3 is built from 15 residues. Trimming removed 4 bases from V and 2 bases from J; junction bases left unmatched: 4. CDR3 nucleotides: TGTGCCAGCAGTTTTCGACAGGGAAACACCGGGGAGCTGTTTTTT. Translation: CASSFRQGNTGELFF.

This clonotype was counted many times. The CDR3 DNA follows: TGTGCCATCAGTCCGGGACAGAGTAATTCACCCCTCCACTTT. Translating it yields CAISPGQSNSPLHF. The genes are TRBV10-3 and TRBJ1-6; 7 bases are a match to TRBD1. CDR1 and CDR2 from the germline V gene are ENHRY and SYGVKD. This CDR3 has 14 amino acids. V was pared by 5 bases and J by 6 bases, with 4 bases of the junction left unmatched.

This clonotype showed up many times. The CDR3 DNA is TGTGCCAGTCGTGGGACAGATAACACCGGGGAGCTGTTTTTT. Its protein is CASRGTDNTGELFF. The J gene is TRBJ2-2, the V gene TRBV19, with 7 bases identical to TRBD1. J gave up 2 bases and V 8 bases, and 5 bases lay outside the gene matches. Germline V gene lookup returns CDR1 LNHDA and CDR2 SQIVND (reference sequence). The CDR3 spans 14 residues. Based on the CDR3 plus reference TRBV19 and TRBJ2-2, the full variable domain is DGGITQSPKYLFRKEGQNVTLSCEQNLNHDAMYWYRQDPGQGLRLIYYSQIVNDFQKGDIAEGYSVSREKKESFPLTVTSAQKNPTAFYLCASRGTDNTGELFFGEGSRLTVL.

This clonotype was recorded many times. The chain joins TRBV10-3 to TRBJ1-5; D uncertain. Germline V gives CDR1 ENHRY, CDR2 SYGVKD. The CDR3 loop spans 13 amino acids. Trimming removed 8 bases from V and 0 bases from J, with 8 bases in between. The CDR3 nucleotides are TGTGCCATCTCTCTGTATAGCAATCAGCCCCAGCATTTT. Its translation is CAISLYSNQPQHF.

This clonotype was counted many times. The rearrangement uses TRBV5-1 and TRBJ1-1; D possibly corresponds to TRBD1 (5 bases). CDR3 length: 15 residues. Germline CDR1 SGHRS, CDR2 YFSETQ. The V end was cut by 0 bases, the J end by 5 bases, with 14 bases between. Written as DNA, the CDR3 is TGCGCCAGCAGCTTGGCAGGGTTGGGTGATACTGAAGCTTTCTTT. Its translation is CASSLAGLGDTEAFF.

This clonotype showed up many times. The chain has TRBV19 and TRBJ1-5; possible D gene TRBD1, 5 bases. The length of the CDR3 is 16 residues. The ends were cut back, 5 bases at V and 0 bases at J, with 14 bases in the middle. CDR1 and CDR2 (germline): LNHDA, SQIVND (reference sequence). CDR3 DNA sequence: TGTGCCAGTAGTGCCTCCGGGGCCTATAGCAATCAGCCCCAGCATTTT. Translating gives CASSASGAYSNQPQHF.

The table lists this clonotype with many counts. This rearrangement joins TRBV24-1 to TRBJ2-2; 9 positions match TRBD1. V lost 4 bases and J lost 6; bases outside the gene matches: 2. The CDR3 covers 14 residues. Germline CDR1 reads KGHDR; CDR2 reads SFDVKD. CDR3 protein: CATSETGGAGELFF. For the CDR3, the DNA is TGTGCCACCAGTGAGACAGGGGGTGCCGGGGAGCTGTTTTTT.

Many counts were recorded for this clonotype. The chain couples TRBV6-2 or TRBV6-3 to TRBJ1-5; no reliable D call. The germline V gene encodes CDR1 MNHEY and CDR2 SVGEGT. With 5 bases removed from V and 0 bases from J, the gap between germline ends came to 11 bases. The CDR3 is 15 residues long. The DNA for the CDR3 is TGTGCCAGCAGTGGGAGACTGATTAGCAATCAGCCCCAGCATTTT. Its protein product is CASSGRLISNQPQHF.

This clonotype came up many times. This sequence joins TRBV10-3 and TRBJ2-2, with D perhaps assigned TRBD1 or TRBD2 (5 bases each). The germline V gene encodes CDR1 ENHRY and CDR2 SYGVKD. The CDR3 is 16 residues long. The V end lost 4 bases, the J end lost 0 bases, and 12 bases lay between the germline ends. The CDR3 DNA sequence: TGTGCCATCAGTGGTTCGGGGACGGCGAACACCGGGGAGCTGTTTTTT. Amino acid sequence: CAISGSGTANTGELFF.